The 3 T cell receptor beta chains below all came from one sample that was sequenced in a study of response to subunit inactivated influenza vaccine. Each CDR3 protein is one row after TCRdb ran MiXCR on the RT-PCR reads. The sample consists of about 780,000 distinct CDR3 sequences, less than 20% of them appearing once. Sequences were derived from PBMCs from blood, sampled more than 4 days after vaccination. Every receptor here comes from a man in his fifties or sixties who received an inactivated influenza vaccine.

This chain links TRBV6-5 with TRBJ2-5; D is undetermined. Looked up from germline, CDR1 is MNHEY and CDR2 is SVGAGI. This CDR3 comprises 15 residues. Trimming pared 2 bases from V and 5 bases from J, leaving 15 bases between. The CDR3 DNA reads TGTGCCAGCAGTTACGCGGCAAACTCCCAGGAGACCCAGTACTTC. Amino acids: CASSYAANSQETQYF.

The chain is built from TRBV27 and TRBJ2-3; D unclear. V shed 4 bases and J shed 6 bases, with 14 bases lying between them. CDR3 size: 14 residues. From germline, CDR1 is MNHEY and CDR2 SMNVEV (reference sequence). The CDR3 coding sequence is TGTGCCAGCAGTTCCGCGTGGGCCTCGGATACGCAGTATTTT. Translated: CASSSAWASDTQYF.

For the CDR3, the DNA is TGTGCCAGTAGTACTACCGGGACAGGGGGCTACAATGAGCAGTTCTTC. Amino acids: CASSTTGTGGYNEQFF. This chain uses TRBV19 with TRBJ2-1, with 11 bases that match TRBD1. Germline lookup yields CDR1 LNHDA and CDR2 SQIVND (reference sequence). V lost 4 bases, J lost 3 bases, and 5 bases stayed unmatched. The CDR3 runs 16 residues.